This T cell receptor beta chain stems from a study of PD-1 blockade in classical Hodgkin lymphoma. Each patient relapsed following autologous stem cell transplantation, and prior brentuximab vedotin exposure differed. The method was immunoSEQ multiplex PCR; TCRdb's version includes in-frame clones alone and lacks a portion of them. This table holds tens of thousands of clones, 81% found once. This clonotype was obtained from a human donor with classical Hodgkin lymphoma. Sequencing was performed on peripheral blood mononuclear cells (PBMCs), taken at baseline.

CDR3 in DNA: TGTGCCGGGGGGGGCCTAGCGGGATATGAGACCCAGTACTTC. Its protein product is CAGGGLAGYETQYF. The gene calls are TRBV30 and TRBJ2-5; 9 positions match TRBD2. The length of the CDR3 is 14 residues. V gave up 8 bases and J gave up 5 bases; unmatched junction bases: 12. Germline V gives CDR1 GTSNPN, CDR2 SVGIG (reference sequence).